The clone carrying this T cell receptor (beta chain) was recorded a few times. Its antigen is still unknown. Carrying unique molecular identifiers, the cDNA also gained a universal primer site through template switching. Each CDR3 protein is one row after TCRdb ran MiXCR on the 5' RACE reads. The repertoire has approximately 600,000 distinct CDR3 sequences, 9.6% of them found once; the top ten carry 2.5% to 3%. J lost 7 bases, V lost 5 bases, and 23 bases had no gene match. The CDR3 is 20 residues long. Per the germline V gene, CDR1 is SGHAT and CDR2 is FQNNGV. The data derive from a study of identical twins. Study outcomes and limitations: In drawing conclusions, the study used cross-sectional statistical analysis and did not follow the same donors. Invariant MAIT and iNKT cells may have partly biased zero-insertion analyses.

A further study also used this sample, focusing on yellow fever vaccine responses in identical twins.

The chain is built from TRBV11-2 and TRBJ2-1; 10 bases are shared with TRBD2. Sequencing was performed on PBMCs. The origin of this receptor is a woman aged 18-30 years in good health. The CDR3 coding sequence is TGTGCCAGCAGCCACAGCTTCTCTCGGCTAGCGGGAGTCGGGGGGAATGAGCAGTTCTTC. This encodes CASSHSFSRLAGVGGNEQFF.